Listed below are T cell receptor beta chains from one sample, sequenced in a study of blood T cell repertoires in COVID-19. TCRdb's copy holds only in-frame clones and misses some; the assay was immunoSEQ multiplex PCR. Among approximately 200,000 clones listed, 75% to 90% were seen once. Sequences were obtained from PBMCs or T cells enriched from blood (not recorded which). These receptors all come from a woman younger than 45 who had been exposed to COVID-19. Each CDR3 is given with its conserved first and last residue. The order of the fields is CDR3 protein, CDR3 DNA, D gene, J gene, CDR3 length, V gene, clone size. D genes are given only for firm matches. The size of a clone is reported for some rows only, either as once, few or many, or as a class for expanded clones.

CDR3: CATRRQGANYGYTF; DNA: TGTGCCACACGACGACAGGGGGCTAACTATGGCTACACCTTC; D: TRBD1; J: TRBJ1-2; length: 14; V: TRBV19; size: .
CDR3: CSEDIRPGNTIYF; DNA: TGCAGCGAGGACATCCGTCCTGGAAACACCATATATTTT; D: .; J: TRBJ1-3; length: 13; V: TRBV29-1; size: .
CDR3: CASSLGAEQFF; DNA: TGTGCCAGCAGCTTGGGGGCTGAGCAGTTCTTC; D: .; J: TRBJ2-1; length: 11; V: TRBV5-4; size: .
CDR3: CASSFERGGFPNTEAFF; DNA: TGTGCCAGCAGCTTCGAGAGAGGGGGCTTCCCGAACACTGAAGCTTTCTTT; D: TRBD1; J: TRBJ1-1; length: 17; V: TRBV5-5; size: .
CDR3: CASSAYGTGATGELFF; DNA: TGTGCCAGCAGTGCATACGGGACAGGGGCCACCGGGGAGCTGTTTTTT; D: TRBD1; J: TRBJ2-2; length: 16; V: TRBV27; size: .
CDR3: CASKGLSGGISEQFF; DNA: TGTGCCAGCAAAGGGTTGAGCGGGGGGATTAGTGAGCAGTTCTTC; D: TRBD2; J: TRBJ2-1; length: 15; V: TRBV11-3; size: .
CDR3: CASSPGTGGDQPQHF; DNA: TGCGCCAGCAGCCCCGGGACAGGGGGCGATCAGCCCCAGCATTTT; D: TRBD1; J: TRBJ1-5; length: 15; V: TRBV5-1; size: few
CDR3: CASSSRPGTGNSPLHF; DNA: TGTGCCAGCAGCTCCCGACCGGGAACTGGGAATTCACCCCTCCACTTT; D: .; J: TRBJ1-6; length: 16; V: TRBV7-8; size: .
CDR3: CASSWQGEVQPQHF; DNA: TGTGCCAGCAGTTGGCAGGGGGAAGTACAGCCCCAGCATTTT; D: TRBD1; J: TRBJ1-5; length: 14; V: TRBV28; size: .
CDR3: CASRTGVGNEQFF; DNA: TGTGCCAGCAGGACAGGGGTCGGTAATGAGCAGTTCTTC; D: TRBD1; J: TRBJ2-1; length: 13; V: TRBV12-3/TRBV12-4; size: .
CDR3: CASSGQGGNEQFF; DNA: TGTGCCAGCAGCGGACAGGGAGGCAATGAGCAGTTCTTC; D: TRBD1; J: TRBJ2-1; length: 13; V: TRBV11-3; size: .
CDR3: CASATGGNTGELFF; DNA: TGTGCCAGTGCTACAGGGGGCAACACCGGGGAGCTGTTTTTT; D: TRBD1; J: TRBJ2-2; length: 14; V: TRBV6-5; size: few
CDR3: CASSQVLSGGAEETQYF; DNA: TGTGCCAGCAGCCAAGTCCTTAGCGGGGGGGCCGAAGAGACCCAGTACTTC; D: TRBD2; J: TRBJ2-5; length: 17; V: TRBV3-1/TRBV3-2; size: .
CDR3: CASSHRKGGTVSYEQYF; DNA: TGTGCCAGCAGCCACAGGAAGGGCGGGACGGTTTCCTACGAGCAGTACTTC; D: .; J: TRBJ2-7; length: 17; V: TRBV14; size: .
CDR3: CATSGDTDTQYF; DNA: TGTGCCACCAGTGGTGACACAGATACACAGTATTTT; D: .; J: TRBJ2-3; length: 12; V: TRBV24-1; size: .
CDR3: CASRLRDRVTEAFF; DNA: TGTGCCAGTAGGCTCCGGGACAGGGTGACTGAAGCTTTCTTT; D: TRBD1; J: TRBJ1-1; length: 14; V: TRBV19; size: .
CDR3: CASSYGRGTEAFF; DNA: TGTGCCAGCAGTTACGGAAGGGGCACTGAAGCTTTCTTT; D: .; J: TRBJ1-1; length: 13; V: TRBV6-5; size: .
CDR3: CASSLGGSGVPYEQYF; DNA: TGTGCCAGCAGCTTAGGTGGTAGCGGGGTCCCCTACGAGCAGTACTTC; D: TRBD2; J: TRBJ2-7; length: 16; V: TRBV7-6; size: .
CDR3: CASSLGSGTEKLFF; DNA: TGCGCCAGCAGCTTGGGGTCCGGTACTGAAAAACTGTTTTTT; D: .; J: TRBJ1-4; length: 14; V: TRBV5-1; size: .
CDR3: CASSLARQLRTDTQYF; DNA: TGTGCCAGCAGCTTGGCCAGACAGTTGCGTACAGATACGCAGTATTTT; D: .; J: TRBJ2-3; length: 16; V: TRBV5-5; size: .
CDR3: CASSQDPLSGTEYEQYF; DNA: TGCGCCAGCAGCCAAGACCCTTTATCCGGGACTGAGTACGAGCAGTACTTC; D: .; J: TRBJ2-7; length: 17; V: TRBV4-1; size: .
CDR3: CASRGLAGDEQFF; DNA: TGTGCCAGCAGAGGACTAGCGGGGGACGAGCAGTTCTTC; D: TRBD2; J: TRBJ2-1; length: 13; V: TRBV9; size: .
CDR3: CASRRQGLMGSYEQYF; DNA: TGTGCCAGCCGACGACAGGGCCTAATGGGCTCCTACGAGCAGTACTTC; D: TRBD1; J: TRBJ2-7; length: 16; V: TRBV27; size: .
CDR3: CASSQSSQTYEQYF; DNA: TGCGCCAGCAGTCAATCGTCGCAGACCTACGAGCAGTACTTC; D: .; J: TRBJ2-7; length: 14; V: TRBV23-1; size: .
CDR3: CASNLAGGHYEQYF; DNA: TGCGCCAGCAACCTAGCGGGGGGACACTACGAGCAGTACTTC; D: TRBD2; J: TRBJ2-7; length: 14; V: TRBV10-2; size: .
CDR3: CASGLAGVYNEQFF; DNA: TGTGCCAGTGGACTAGCGGGGGTATACAATGAGCAGTTCTTC; D: TRBD2; J: TRBJ2-1; length: 14; V: TRBV25-1; size: .
CDR3: CASSEGTTTPRKQFF; DNA: TGTGCCAGCAGTGAAGGGACAACGACCCCCCGCAAGCAGTTCTTC; D: .; J: TRBJ2-1; length: 15; V: TRBV2; size: .
CDR3: CASSGVAGRGQSDYGYTF; DNA: TGTGCCAGCAGTGGGGTGGCGGGCAGGGGGCAATCGGACTATGGCTACACCTTC; D: TRBD1; J: TRBJ1-2; length: 18; V: TRBV25-1; size: .
CDR3: CASSVEGDSFSQRNIQYF; DNA: TGTGCCAGCAGCGTAGAGGGAGACTCATTTAGCCAGAGAAACATTCAGTACTTC; D: .; J: TRBJ2-4; length: 18; V: TRBV9; size: .
CDR3: CASSQRTGNYGYTF; DNA: TGTGCCAGCAGCCAGAGGACAGGGAACTATGGCTACACCTTC; D: TRBD1; J: TRBJ1-2; length: 14; V: TRBV3-1/TRBV3-2; size: .